Here is one T cell receptor beta chain with its context. As originally analysed: Using reference gene primer amplification, nucleated cell counts were estimated. Profiled with immunoSEQ multiplex PCR; TCRdb holds only in-frame clones, not every one. That table is the source of V, J and clone size, and D and trimming were worked out from the DNA. The table shows 40,000 to 55,000 clones, with around 90% occurring only once. These data originate in a study of blood T cell repertoires in COVID-19. The CDR3 spans 15 residues. Trimming removed 2 bases from V and 7 bases from J; junction bases left unmatched: 8. CDR1 and CDR2 from the germline V gene are SGHRS and YFSETQ.

The source is a man in his 70s with active COVID-19. Sequencing was performed on peripheral blood. The chain links TRBV5-1 to TRBJ2-1; 8 positions match TRBD1. CDR3 sequence: CASSFKDRERNEQFF. The CDR3 coding sequence is TGCGCCAGCAGCTTTAAGGACAGGGAGAGGAATGAGCAGTTCTTC.